Sequencing of this TCR beta chain was carried out in a study of T cells in Graves' hyperthyroidism and ophthalmopathy (dated by TCRdb to about 2019). Background for the entire study: Peripheral blood was sampled at the time of initial diagnosis, prior to any treatment. An independent validation cohort of under 20 hyperthyroidism patients and 15 or so patients who later progressed to ophthalmopathy tested prospective prediction of ophthalmopathy. To identify TCR V-J signatures that set the groups apart, the researchers used a discovery cohort of 100 patients, made up of under 45 with Graves' ophthalmopathy and some 56 with stable Graves' hyperthyroidism. In more than 5 Graves' hyperthyroidism patients, the study also compared T-cell repertoires from thyroid tissue with T-cell repertoires from blood. For training and testing, the 100 or so patients in the discovery cohort were randomly divided in a 7:3 ratio. The paper describes TCR Vbeta CDR3 sequencing of 135 peripheral blood samples, made up of some 40 ophthalmopathy patients, 70 to 80 hyperthyroidism patients and roughly 17 progressor patients. Following sampling, methimazole starting at 30 mg daily was given to hyperthyroidism patients, and high-dose intravenous methylprednisolone was given to ophthalmopathy patients. Overall study outcomes, separate from this receptor: Ophthalmopathy was separated from stable hyperthyroidism by a 13 V-J signature model, with approximately 89% sensitivity and about 84% specificity obtained in cross-validation and 80%/75% obtained in testing. In validation, the model predicted progression to ophthalmopathy with roughly 70% sensitivity and less than 75% specificity, a median of 6.5 months before onset. Most expanded thyroid clonotypes (frequency above 0.001) were also detected in blood, a finding suggesting that blood repertoires may reflect thyroid immune responses. Sample size was not statistically predetermined, and blinding of investigators to group allocation was not performed.

The CDR3 measures 14 amino acids from cysteine to phenylalanine. Just the 42-base CDR3 DNA is kept, in frame starting at base 1. Ends trimmed: V by 4 bases, J by 2 bases; bases unmatched to a gene: 3. CDR1 SGHRS and CDR2 YFSETQ were looked up in the germline V gene. This clonotype was counted many times. It has no known antigen specificity. Base qualities are not recorded, but no much larger clone differs from it by a single base. The TCR beta CDR3 regions were amplified from RNA transcripts. A first-round RT-PCR of the TCR CDR3 used the HTBI primer set with the Qiagen OneStep RT-PCR kit. A second multiplex PCR round built the libraries, followed by size selection and purification. The libraries were sequenced on an Illumina HiSeq2000 using paired-end 100 bp reads. In the original analysis: Raw data were processed with SOAPnuke, discarding reads with adapters, uncalled bases, mean Phred below 15, or no exact constant-primer or identifier match. COPE v1.2.5 was used to merge the high-quality paired reads, and each unique nucleotide sequence was defined as a clonotype. MiTCR v1.1 was used to align clonotypes to the IMGT TRBV, TRBD and TRBJ reference segments. Only V-J combinations with frequency above 0.0001, covering about 99% of repertoires, were analysed. A TCS score was defined as the ratio between F50 (clonal expansion) and ExV (chaos), using BLOSUM62-based TCRdist between CDR3 peptides within each V-J. Welch's t-statistics and random forest reduced around 520 V-J features to 10 to 15, which were used in a naive Bayes classifier (R e1071). The public reads were quality trimmed at Q25 with fastp and then assembled into clones with MiXCR by TCRdb, keeping productive beta chains. Each CDR3 protein appears once, grouped with its most common genes and DNA. The V and J calls and clone size are TCRdb's, not the authors'. This sample has approximately 400,000 distinct CDR3 sequences in its table, and around 16% of those were observed once. Of the sample, around 7% is held by the ten largest clones.

Stable Graves' hyperthyroidism was defined as the absence of progression to ophthalmopathy over 18 months of follow-up. Hyperthyroidism patients were newly diagnosed, with disease duration under 2 months, and aged 18 to 65 years. Exclusion was applied to patients with uncontrolled infections, other autoimmune diseases, pregnancy or lactation. Diagnoses were based on clinical symptoms, serum thyroxine and TRAb, thyroid ultrasound and orbital computed tomography. PBMCs were isolated from about 9.2 ml of fresh peripheral blood by Ficoll-Paque density gradient centrifugation. Trizol reagent was used to extract total RNA, and RNA quality was then checked on an Agilent 2100 Bioanalyzer.

The chain uses TRBV5-1 and TRBJ2-7, with 10 bases aligning to TRBD1. Material: blood. The TCR originated in a woman between 18 and 29 years old with Graves' hyperthyroidism. The DNA reads TGCGCCAGCAGCAACGGACAGGGGGCCTACGAGCAGTACTTC. This yields the protein CASSNGQGAYEQYF.